Listed below are T cell receptor beta chains from one sample, sequenced in a study of CD8+ T cells in alopecia areata. The table came from immunoSEQ multiplex PCR; TCRdb's copy has only in-frame clones and leaves some out. The sample includes approximately 98,000 clones, around 59% seen only once; the top ten take under 25%. The sample taken for sequencing was CD8+ T cells sorted from blood. These receptors were collected from a human donor in good health. Both conserved end residues are part of each CDR3. Fields, in order: V gene, clone size, J gene, D gene, CDR3 protein, CDR3 DNA. The D gene is left open where the match is weak. A clone size is listed for some rows: how often the clone was seen (once, few, many), or a class if it is expanded.

>TRBV11-2|-|TRBJ1-2|-
CASSLGSRVNYGYTF
TGTGCCAGCAGCTTAGGGTCGAGGGTTAACTATGGCTACACCTTC
>TRBV12-5|-|TRBJ1-5|-
CASGPGGIQPQHF
TGTGCTAGTGGGCCTGGCGGGATTCAGCCCCAGCATTTT
>TRBV10-3|-|TRBJ2-3|-
CAISVGDTQYF
TGTGCCATCAGTGTGGGCGATACGCAGTATTTT
>TRBV28|-|TRBJ2-7|TRBD1
CASSFPKTGARYEQYF
TGTGCCAGCAGTTTCCCGAAAACAGGGGCCCGCTACGAGCAGTACTTC
>TRBV27|-|TRBJ2-7|-
CARTRGDGNYEQYF
TGTGCCCGAACAAGAGGAGACGGGAACTACGAGCAGTACTTC
>TRBV21-1|few|TRBJ1-2|-
CASSERDRLYYGYTF
TGTGCCAGCAGCGAGAGGGACAGGCTCTACTATGGCTACACCTTC
>TRBV7-9|-|TRBJ1-5|-
CASSLGRADQPQHF
TGTGCCAGCAGCTTAGGCAGAGCCGATCAGCCCCAGCATTTT
>TRBV23-1|-|TRBJ1-5|TRBD1
CASSQNMEQGAKNGNQPQHF
TGCGCCAGCAGTCAAAACATGGAGCAGGGGGCAAAGAACGGCAATCAGCCCCAGCATTTT
>TRBV18|-|TRBJ2-2|-
CASSPTGTNTGELFF
TGTGCCAGCTCACCGACAGGGACTAACACCGGGGAGCTGTTTTTT
>TRBV5-6|few|TRBJ1-1|-
CASSLAAGDEAFF
TGTGCCAGCAGCTTGGCCGCTGGGGATGAAGCTTTCTTT
>TRBV4-1|-|TRBJ2-7|-
CASSQVAPAYEQYF
TGCGCCAGCAGCCAAGTCGCCCCAGCCTACGAGCAGTACTTC
>TRBV25-1|-|TRBJ1-1|TRBD1
CASSARQGENTEAFF
TGTGCCAGCAGTGCCCGACAGGGCGAAAACACTGAAGCTTTCTTT
>TRBV27|few|TRBJ1-1|-
CASSLTGWGGPEMNTEAFF
TGTGCCAGCAGTTTAACCGGGTGGGGCGGGCCTGAAATGAACACTGAAGCTTTCTTT